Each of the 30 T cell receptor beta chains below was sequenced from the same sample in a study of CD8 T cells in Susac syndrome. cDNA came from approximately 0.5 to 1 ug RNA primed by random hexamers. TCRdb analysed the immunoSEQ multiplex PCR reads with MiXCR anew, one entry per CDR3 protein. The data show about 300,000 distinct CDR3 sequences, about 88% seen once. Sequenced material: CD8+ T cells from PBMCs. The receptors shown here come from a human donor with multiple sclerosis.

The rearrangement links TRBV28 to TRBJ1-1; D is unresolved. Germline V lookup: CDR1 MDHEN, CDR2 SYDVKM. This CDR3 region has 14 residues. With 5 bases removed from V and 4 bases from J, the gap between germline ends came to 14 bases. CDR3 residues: CASSPHPRITEAFF. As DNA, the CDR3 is TGTGCCAGCAGTCCCCACCCCAGGATCACTGAAGCTTTCTTT. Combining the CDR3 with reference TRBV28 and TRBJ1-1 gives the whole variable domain DVKVTQSSRYLVKRTGEKVFLECVQDMDHENMFWYRQDPGLGLRLIYFSYDVKMKEKGDIPEGYSVSREKKERFSLILESASTNQTSMYLCASSPHPRITEAFFGQGTRLTVV.

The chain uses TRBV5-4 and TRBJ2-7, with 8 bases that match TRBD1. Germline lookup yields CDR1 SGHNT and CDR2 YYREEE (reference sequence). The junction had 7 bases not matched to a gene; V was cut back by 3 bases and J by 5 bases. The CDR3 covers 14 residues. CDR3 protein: CASSSLGTGNEQYF. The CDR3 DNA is TGTGCCAGCAGCTCGTTGGGGACAGGTAACGAGCAGTACTTC.

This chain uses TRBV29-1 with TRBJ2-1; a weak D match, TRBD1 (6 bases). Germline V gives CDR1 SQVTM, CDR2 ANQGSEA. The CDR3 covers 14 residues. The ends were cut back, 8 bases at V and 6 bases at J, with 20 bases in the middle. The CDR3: CSSQGAGAPNEQFF. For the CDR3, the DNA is TGCAGCTCACAAGGGGCAGGGGCACCCAATGAGCAGTTCTTC.

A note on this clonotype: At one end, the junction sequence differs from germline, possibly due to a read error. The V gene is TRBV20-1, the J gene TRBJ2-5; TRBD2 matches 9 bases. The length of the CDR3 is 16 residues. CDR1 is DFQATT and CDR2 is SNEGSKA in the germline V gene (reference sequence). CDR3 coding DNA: TGCAGTGCCTTCGGACTAGCGCTTGCAGTTCAAGAGGCCCAGTACTTC. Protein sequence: CSAFGLALAVQEAQYF.

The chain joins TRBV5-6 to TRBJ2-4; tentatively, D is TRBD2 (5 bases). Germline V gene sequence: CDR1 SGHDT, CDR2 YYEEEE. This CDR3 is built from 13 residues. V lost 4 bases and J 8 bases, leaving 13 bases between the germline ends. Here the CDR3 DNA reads TGTGCCAGCAGCCCTCCCGGGGTGGACATTCAGTACTTC. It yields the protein CASSPPGVDIQYF.

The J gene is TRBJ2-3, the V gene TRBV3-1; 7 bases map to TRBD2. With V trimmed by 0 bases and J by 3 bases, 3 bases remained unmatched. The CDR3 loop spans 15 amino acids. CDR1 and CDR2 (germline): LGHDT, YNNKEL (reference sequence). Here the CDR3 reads CASSQDWRGTDTQYF. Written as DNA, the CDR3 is TGTGCCAGCAGCCAAGATTGGCGGGGGACAGATACGCAGTATTTT.

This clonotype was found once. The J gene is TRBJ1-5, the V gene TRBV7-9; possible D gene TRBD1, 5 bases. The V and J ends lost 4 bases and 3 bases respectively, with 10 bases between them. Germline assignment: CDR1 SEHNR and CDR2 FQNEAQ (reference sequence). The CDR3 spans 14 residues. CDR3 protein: CASSSQGTNQPQHF. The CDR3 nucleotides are TGTGCCAGCAGCTCCCAGGGAACCAATCAGCCCCAGCATTTT. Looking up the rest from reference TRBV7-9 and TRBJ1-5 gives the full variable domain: DTGVSQNPRHKITKRGQNVTFRCDPISEHNRLYWYRQTLGQGPEFLTYFQNEAQLEKSRLLSDRFSAERPKGSFSTLEIQRTEQGDSAMYLCASSSQGTNQPQHFGDGTRLSIL.

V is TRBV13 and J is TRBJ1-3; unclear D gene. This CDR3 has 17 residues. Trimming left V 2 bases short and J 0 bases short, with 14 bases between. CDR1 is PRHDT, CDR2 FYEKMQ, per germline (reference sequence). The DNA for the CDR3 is TGTGCCAGCAGCTTATTATCCCCCGGCCCCTCTGGAAACACCATATATTTT. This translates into CASSLLSPGPSGNTIYF.

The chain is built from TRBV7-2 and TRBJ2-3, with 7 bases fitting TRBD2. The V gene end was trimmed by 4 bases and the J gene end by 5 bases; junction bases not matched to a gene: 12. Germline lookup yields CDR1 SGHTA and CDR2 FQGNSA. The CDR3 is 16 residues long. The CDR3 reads CASSSREGGAGDTQYF. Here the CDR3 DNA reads TGTGCCAGCAGCTCTAGGGAGGGAGGGGCAGGAGATACGCAGTATTTT.

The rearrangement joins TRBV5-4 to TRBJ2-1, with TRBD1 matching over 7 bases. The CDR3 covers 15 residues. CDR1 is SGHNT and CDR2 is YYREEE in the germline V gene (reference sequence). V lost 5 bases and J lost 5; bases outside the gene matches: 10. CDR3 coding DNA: TGTGCCAGCAGTGTTACCGGGACAGCAAACAATGAGCAGTTCTTC. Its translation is CASSVTGTANNEQFF.

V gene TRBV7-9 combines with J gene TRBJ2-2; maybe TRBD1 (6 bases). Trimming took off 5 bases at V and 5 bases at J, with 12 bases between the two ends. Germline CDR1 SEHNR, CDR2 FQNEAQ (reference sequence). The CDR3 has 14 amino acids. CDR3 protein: CASSPQGRTGELFF. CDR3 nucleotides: TGTGCCAGCAGCCCACAGGGTCGGACCGGGGAGCTGTTTTTT.

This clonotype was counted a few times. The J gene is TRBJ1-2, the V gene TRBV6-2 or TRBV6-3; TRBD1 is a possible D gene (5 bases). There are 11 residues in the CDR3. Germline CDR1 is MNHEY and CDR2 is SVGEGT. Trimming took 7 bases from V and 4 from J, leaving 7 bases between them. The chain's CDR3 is CASTGGYGYTF. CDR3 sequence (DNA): TGTGCCAGCACTGGGGGCTATGGCTACACCTTC.

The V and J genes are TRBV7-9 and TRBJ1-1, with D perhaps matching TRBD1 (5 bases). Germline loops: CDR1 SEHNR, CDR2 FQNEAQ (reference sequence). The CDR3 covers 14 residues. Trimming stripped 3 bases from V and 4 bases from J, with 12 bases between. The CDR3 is CASSFVGGFTEAFF. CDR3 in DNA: TGTGCCAGCAGCTTTGTCGGGGGGTTCACTGAAGCTTTCTTT.

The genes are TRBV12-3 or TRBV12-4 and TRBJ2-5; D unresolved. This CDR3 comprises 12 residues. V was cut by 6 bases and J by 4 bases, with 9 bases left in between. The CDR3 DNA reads TGTGCCAGCAGCCACAGTACAGAGACCCAGTACTTC. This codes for CASSHSTETQYF.

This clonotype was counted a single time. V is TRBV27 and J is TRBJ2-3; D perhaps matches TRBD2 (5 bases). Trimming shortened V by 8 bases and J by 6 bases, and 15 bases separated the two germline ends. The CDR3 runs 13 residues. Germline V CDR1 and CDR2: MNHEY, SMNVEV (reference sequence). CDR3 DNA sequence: TGTGCCAGCGCCCCCCTAGCTCCCGATACGCAGTATTTT. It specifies CASAPLAPDTQYF.

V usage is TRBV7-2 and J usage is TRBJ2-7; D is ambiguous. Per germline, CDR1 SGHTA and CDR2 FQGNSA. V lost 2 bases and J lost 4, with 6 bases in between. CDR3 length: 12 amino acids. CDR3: CASSLYSYEQYF. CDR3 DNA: TGTGCCAGCAGCTTATACTCGTACGAGCAGTACTTC.

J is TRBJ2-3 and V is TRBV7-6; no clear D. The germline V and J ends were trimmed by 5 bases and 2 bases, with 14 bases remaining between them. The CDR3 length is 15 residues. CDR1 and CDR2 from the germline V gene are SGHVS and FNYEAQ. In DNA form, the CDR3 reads TGTGCCAGCAGCCTAGATTCGCACAACACAGATACGCAGTATTTT. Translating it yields CASSLDSHNTDTQYF. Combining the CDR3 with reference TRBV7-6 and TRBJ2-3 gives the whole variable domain GAGVSQSPRYKVTKRGQDVALRCDPISGHVSLYWYRQALGQGPEFLTYFNYEAQQDKSGLPNDRFSAERPEGSISTLTIQRTEQRDSAMYRCASSLDSHNTDTQYFGPGTRLTVL.

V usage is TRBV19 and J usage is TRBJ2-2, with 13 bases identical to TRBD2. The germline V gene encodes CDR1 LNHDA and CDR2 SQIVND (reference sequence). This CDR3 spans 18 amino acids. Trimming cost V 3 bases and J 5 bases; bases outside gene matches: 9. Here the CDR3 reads CASSMIGLAGVGTGELFF. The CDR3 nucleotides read TGTGCCAGTAGTATGATCGGACTAGCGGGAGTCGGTACCGGGGAGCTGTTTTTT.

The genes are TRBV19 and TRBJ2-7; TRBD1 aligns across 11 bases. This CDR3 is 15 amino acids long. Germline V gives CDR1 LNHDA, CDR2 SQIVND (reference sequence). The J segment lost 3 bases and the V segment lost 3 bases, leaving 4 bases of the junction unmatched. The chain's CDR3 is CASSIGGTGGYEQYF. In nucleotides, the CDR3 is TGTGCCAGTAGTATCGGGGGGACAGGGGGCTACGAGCAGTACTTC.

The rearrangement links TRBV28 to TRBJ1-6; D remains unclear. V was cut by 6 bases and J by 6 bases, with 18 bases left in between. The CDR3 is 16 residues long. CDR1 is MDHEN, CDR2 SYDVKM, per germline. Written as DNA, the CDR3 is TGTGCCAGCAGCGGACTCAATCCACCGGGTAATTCACCCCTCCACTTT. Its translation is CASSGLNPPGNSPLHF.

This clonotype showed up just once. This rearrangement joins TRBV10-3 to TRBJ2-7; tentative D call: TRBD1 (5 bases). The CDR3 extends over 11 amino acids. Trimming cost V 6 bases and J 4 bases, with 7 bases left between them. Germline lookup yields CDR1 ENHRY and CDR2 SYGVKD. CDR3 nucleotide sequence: TGTGCCATCAGGACAGCTTACGAGCAGTACTTC. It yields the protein CAIRTAYEQYF.

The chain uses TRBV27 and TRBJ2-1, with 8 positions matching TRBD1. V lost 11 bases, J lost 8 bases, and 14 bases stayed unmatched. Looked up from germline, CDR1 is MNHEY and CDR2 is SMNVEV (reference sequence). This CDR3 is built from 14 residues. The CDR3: CASRSAGGRDEQFF. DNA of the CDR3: TGTGCCTCTCGCTCGGCAGGGGGCAGGGATGAGCAGTTCTTC.

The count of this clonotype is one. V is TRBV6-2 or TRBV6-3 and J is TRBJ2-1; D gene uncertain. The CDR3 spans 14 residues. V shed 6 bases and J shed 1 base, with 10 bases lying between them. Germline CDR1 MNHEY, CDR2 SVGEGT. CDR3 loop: CASSPRRSYNEQFF. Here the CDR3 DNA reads TGTGCCAGCAGCCCCCGAAGGTCCTACAATGAGCAGTTCTTC.

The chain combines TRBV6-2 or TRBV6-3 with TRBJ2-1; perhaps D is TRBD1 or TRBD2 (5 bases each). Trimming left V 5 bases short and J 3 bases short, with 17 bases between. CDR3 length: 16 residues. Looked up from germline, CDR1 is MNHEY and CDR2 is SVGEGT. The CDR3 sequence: CASSTRDEAHYNEQFF. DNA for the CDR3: TGTGCCAGCAGTACCCGGGACGAGGCCCACTACAATGAGCAGTTCTTC.

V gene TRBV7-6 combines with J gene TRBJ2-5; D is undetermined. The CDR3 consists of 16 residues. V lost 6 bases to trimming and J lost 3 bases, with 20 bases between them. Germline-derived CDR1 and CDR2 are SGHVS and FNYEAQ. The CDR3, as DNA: TGTGCCAGCAGGTCTCCTTACTCTTTCGCGAAAGAGACCCAGTACTTC. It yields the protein CASRSPYSFAKETQYF.

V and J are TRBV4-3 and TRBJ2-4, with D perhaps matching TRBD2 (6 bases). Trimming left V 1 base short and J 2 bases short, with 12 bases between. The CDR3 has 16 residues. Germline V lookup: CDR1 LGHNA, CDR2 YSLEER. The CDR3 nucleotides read TGCGCCAGCAGCCAAGGAGGAGGGTCGACCAAAAACATTCAGTACTTC. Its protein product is CASSQGGGSTKNIQYF.

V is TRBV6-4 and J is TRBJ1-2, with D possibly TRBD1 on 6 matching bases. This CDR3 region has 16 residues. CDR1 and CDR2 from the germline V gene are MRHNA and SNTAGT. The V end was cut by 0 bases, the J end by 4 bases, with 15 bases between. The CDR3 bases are TGTGCCAGCAGTGACTCTCCCGGACAGCCGAGCTATGGCTACACCTTC. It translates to CASSDSPGQPSYGYTF.

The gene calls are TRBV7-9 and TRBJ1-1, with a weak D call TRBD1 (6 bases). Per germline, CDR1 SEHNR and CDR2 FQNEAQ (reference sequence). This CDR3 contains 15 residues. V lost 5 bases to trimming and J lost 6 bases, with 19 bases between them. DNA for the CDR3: TGTGCCAGCAGCGCAGACGGGACACCTCACCCTGAAGCTTTCTTT. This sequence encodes CASSADGTPHPEAFF.

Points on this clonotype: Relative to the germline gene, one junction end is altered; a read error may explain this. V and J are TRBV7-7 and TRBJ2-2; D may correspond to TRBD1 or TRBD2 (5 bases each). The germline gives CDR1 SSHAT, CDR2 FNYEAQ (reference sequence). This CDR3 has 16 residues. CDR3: CASSPPGTPPTGELFF. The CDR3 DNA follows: TGTGCTAGCAGCCCCCCCGGGACGCCCCCCACCGGGGAGCTGTTTTTT.

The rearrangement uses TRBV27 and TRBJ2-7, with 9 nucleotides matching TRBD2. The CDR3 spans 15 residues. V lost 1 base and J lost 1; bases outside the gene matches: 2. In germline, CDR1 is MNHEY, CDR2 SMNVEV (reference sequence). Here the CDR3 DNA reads TGTGCCAGCAGTTTATTTAGCGGGGGTTCCTACGAGCAGTACTTC. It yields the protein CASSLFSGGSYEQYF.